One sample yielded the 28 T cell receptor beta chains listed below, sequenced in a study of cytomegalovirus exposure and HLA in healthy donors. Amplification used 60 Vbeta primers and 13 Jbeta primers. TCRdb's copy holds only in-frame clones and misses some; the assay was immunoSEQ multiplex PCR. In total, the table holds about 110,000 clones. The sample taken for sequencing was PBMCs. The source of these receptors is a man between 40 and 49 years old in good health and CMV-seropositive.

This chain connects TRBV5-1 to TRBJ2-5; no reliable D call. Trimming cost V 4 bases and J 0 bases, with 10 bases left between them. The CDR3 spans 14 residues. Looked up from germline, CDR1 is SGHRS and CDR2 is YFSETQ. The CDR3 loop is CASSQDSYQETQYF. The CDR3 DNA follows: TGCGCCAGCAGCCAGGATTCGTACCAAGAGACCCAGTACTTC.

The genes are TRBV11-3 and TRBJ2-1; no definite D call. Between the trimmed V and J ends, which lost 4 bases and 10 bases, there was a span of 11 bases. CDR3 size: 12 residues. The V gene's germline CDR1 is SGHNT and CDR2 YENEEA. The CDR3 sequence is CASSSNSREQFF. The CDR3 bases are TGTGCCAGCAGCTCAAATAGCAGAGAGCAGTTCTTC.

The rearrangement links TRBV7-2 to TRBJ2-7; D perhaps matches TRBD2 (7 bases). This CDR3 is built from 15 residues. Germline V gene data show CDR1 as SGHTA and CDR2 as FQGNSA. The V end was cut by 3 bases, the J end by 4 bases, with 16 bases between. CDR3 sequence reads: CASSLGGARRYEQYF. CDR3 nucleotides: TGTGCCAGCAGCTTGGGGGGGGCCCGGAGATACGAGCAGTACTTC.

The chain has TRBV28 and TRBJ2-1, with TRBD2 as a possible D gene (5 bases). V dropped 7 bases and J dropped 8 bases, with 18 bases sitting between them. The CDR3 length is 14 residues. Germline V gives CDR1 MDHEN, CDR2 SYDVKM. The CDR3 DNA is TGTGCCAGCATGATATCCGGGAACGGCTATGAGCAGTTCTTC. Translating gives CASMISGNGYEQFF.

J is TRBJ2-5 and V is TRBV19, with 7 nucleotides matching TRBD1. The J call is in doubt because the DNA end fits TRBJ2-7 better. This CDR3 has 15 amino acids. Germline lookup yields CDR1 LNHDA and CDR2 SQIVND (reference sequence). CDR3 protein: CASSTTGVGDYEQYF. The CDR3 DNA follows: TGTGCCAGTAGTACAACAGGGGTGGGCGACTACGAGCAGTACTTC.

The chain carries TRBV15 and TRBJ1-2; 7 positions match TRBD1. The germline V gene has CDR1 LNHNV and CDR2 YYDKDF (reference sequence). This CDR3 spans 11 amino acids. The trim removed 9 bases at V and 8 bases at J, leaving 6 bases unmatched. CDR3 amino acids: CATSGQAGYTF. CDR3 nucleotides: TGTGCCACTTCAGGACAGGCGGGCTACACCTTC.

This sequence joins TRBV27 and TRBJ2-7, with TRBD2 identical over 15 bases. J lost 1 base, V lost 6 bases, and 19 bases had no gene match. This CDR3 is built from 21 residues. CDR1 MNHEY and CDR2 SMNVEV come from the germline V gene (reference sequence). Here the CDR3 reads CASSPGVLNPGTSGRSYEQYF. The CDR3 nucleotides are TGTGCCAGCAGCCCGGGGGTCCTCAACCCCGGGACTAGCGGGAGGTCCTACGAGCAGTACTTC.

The chain couples TRBV6-5 to TRBJ2-5; 9 bases map to TRBD2. The trim removed 6 bases at V and 4 bases at J, leaving 6 bases unmatched. CDR1 and CDR2 from the germline V gene are MNHEY and SVGAGI. The CDR3 covers 14 residues. The CDR3 nucleotides are TGTGCCAGCAGCCCCGAGGGACTAGCAGAGACCCAGTACTTC. Translating it yields CASSPEGLAETQYF.

This chain's CDR3 is CASSVLGRAGSGANVLTF. CDR3 nucleotide sequence: TGTGCCAGCAGCGTATTGGGCAGAGCTGGGTCTGGGGCCAACGTCCTGACTTTC. The gene calls are TRBV9 and TRBJ2-6; D unclear. This CDR3 is 18 amino acids long. Trimming removed 1 base from V and 1 base from J, with 15 bases in between. Germline assignment: CDR1 SGDLS and CDR2 YYNGEE.

The gene calls are TRBV13 and TRBJ2-1; D gene unclear. V lost 5 bases to trimming and J lost 7 bases, with 12 bases between them. The CDR3 has 13 amino acids. Looked up from germline, CDR1 is PRHDT and CDR2 is FYEKMQ (reference sequence). As DNA, the CDR3 is TGTGCCAGCAGCCCCCAAAACAGAAATGAGCAGTTCTTC. This sequence encodes CASSPQNRNEQFF.

About this clone: Other DNA sequences in this specimen translate into the identical CDR3. This rearrangement joins TRBV6-1 to TRBJ2-3; TRBD2 matches 7 bases. Germline lookup yields CDR1 MNHNS and CDR2 SASEGT. The V and J ends lost 4 bases and 1 base, in that order; junction bases with no gene match: 2. This CDR3 has 14 residues. The CDR3 DNA sequence: TGTGCCAGCAGTGTGGGGGGGGGCACAGATACGCAGTATTTT. This codes for CASSVGGGTDTQYF.

The rearrangement links TRBV7-2 to TRBJ2-3; D is unclear. Trimming stripped 5 bases from V and 5 bases from J, with 8 bases between. The CDR3 extends over 12 amino acids. Germline V CDR1 and CDR2: SGHTA, FQGNSA. CDR3 bases: TGTGCCAGCAGCCCCAACAGAGATACGCAGTATTTT. Translation: CASSPNRDTQYF.

This chain links TRBV2 with TRBJ1-5; unclear D gene. Deletions cut 0 bases from V and 10 bases from J, with 13 bases between. Germline V CDR1 and CDR2: SNHLY, FYNNEI. CDR3 length: 14 residues. CDR3 in DNA: TGTGCCAGCAGTGAAGCCGGGGTTGGAGAACCCCAGCATTTT. It specifies CASSEAGVGEPQHF.

The chain combines TRBV5-4 with TRBJ2-5, with 10 bases that match TRBD1. With 4 bases clipped from V and 1 base from J, the junction kept 4 bases outside the gene matches. Germline V gene lookup returns CDR1 SGHNT and CDR2 YYREEE (reference sequence). The CDR3 extends over 15 amino acids. The CDR3 protein is CASSPGTGVQETQYF. For the CDR3, the DNA is TGTGCCAGCAGCCCCGGGACAGGGGTCCAAGAGACCCAGTACTTC.

The rearrangement links TRBV30 to TRBJ2-7; TRBD2 agrees at 11 bases. Trimming removed 2 bases from V and 1 base from J; junction bases left unmatched: 16. This CDR3 has 19 amino acids. Germline CDR1 GTSNPN, CDR2 SVGIG (reference sequence). The CDR3, as DNA: TGTGCCTGGAGTTCGACGACCGGGACTAGCGGCTTCGTTTCCTACGAGCAGTACTTC. Encoded protein: CAWSSTTGTSGFVSYEQYF.

The chain couples TRBV5-6 to TRBJ2-7, with D possibly TRBD1 on 5 matching bases. The V end was cut by 2 bases, the J end by 4 bases, with 10 bases between. Germline lookup yields CDR1 SGHDT and CDR2 YYEEEE. CDR3 length equals 13 residues. As DNA, the CDR3 is TGTGCCAGCAGCTTACGGACACCATACGAGCAGTACTTC. Translating it yields CASSLRTPYEQYF.

Of note for this clone: Other DNA sequences of this sample code for an identical CDR3. The chain links TRBV7-8 to TRBJ2-2; D is unresolved. The germline gives CDR1 SGHVS, CDR2 FQNEAQ. V lost 5 bases and J lost 2, with 9 bases in between. This CDR3 contains 14 residues. CDR3 region: CASSLGQNTGELFF. The DNA for the CDR3 is TGTGCCAGCAGCCTGGGCCAAAACACCGGGGAGCTGTTTTTT.

V gene TRBV21-1 combines with J gene TRBJ2-7; TRBD1, as called in the table, went unchecked against the DNA. TRBV21-1 is a recognized pseudogene. The CDR3 has 15 residues. The CDR3 protein is CARIEGQGITYEQYF. In nucleotides, the CDR3 is TGTGCCAGAATCGAGGGACAGGGTATTACCTACGAGCAGTACTTC.

This chain connects TRBV30 to TRBJ1-2, with 7 bases that match TRBD1. Unmatched junction bases numbered 5, after V lost 0 bases and J lost 4 bases. Germline-derived CDR1 and CDR2 are GTSNPN and SVGIG (reference sequence). The CDR3 consists of 14 residues. CDR3 DNA sequence: TGTGCCTGGAGTGTGACAGGGAGCGTCTATGGCTACACCTTC. Protein sequence: CAWSVTGSVYGYTF.

This chain joins TRBV5-6 and TRBJ2-1; the match to TRBD1 covers 7 bases. CDR3 size: 13 residues. V lost 3 bases, J lost 6 bases, and 3 bases stayed unmatched. Germline CDR1 SGHDT, CDR2 YYEEEE. CDR3 sequence (DNA): TGTGCCAGCAGCTCGGGACAGCCCAATGAGCAGTTCTTC. Encoded protein: CASSSGQPNEQFF.

The gene calls are TRBV2 and TRBJ1-1; perhaps TRBD1 as D (5 bases). The CDR3 extends over 14 amino acids. Per the germline V gene, CDR1 is SNHLY and CDR2 is FYNNEI. V was cut by 5 bases and J by 4 bases, with 14 bases left in between. CDR3 DNA: TGTGCCAGCAGTCACCGGGAGGGGAGCACTGAAGCTTTCTTT. Protein sequence: CASSHREGSTEAFF. Full variable domain (remainder filled in from reference TRBV2 and TRBJ1-1): EPEVTQTPSHQVTQMGQEVILRCVPISNHLYFYWYRQILGQKVEFLVSFYNNEISEKSEIFDDQFSVERPDGSNFTLKIRSTKLEDSAMYFCASSHREGSTEAFFGQGTRLTVV.

Considering frequency, this clone is medium-sized (0.01 to 0.1%). The genes are TRBV21-1 and TRBJ2-4; the tabulated D call, TRBD1, remains unverified against the DNA. TRBV21-1 is listed as a pseudogene. CDR3 length: 16 amino acids. The CDR3 is CASSRPGQWVGDIQYF. As DNA, the CDR3 is TGTGCCAGCAGCCGACCAGGACAGTGGGTTGGGGACATTCAGTACTTC.

The chain joins TRBV7-9 to TRBJ2-5, with 10 bases that match TRBD1. V was pared by 5 bases and J by 7 bases, with 16 bases of the junction left unmatched. Germline V gives CDR1 SEHNR, CDR2 FQNEAQ (reference sequence). This CDR3 spans 17 amino acids. CDR3 bases: TGTGCCAGCAGCCATCCTCGGACAGGGGGATCCTTTGGGACCCAGTACTTC. Translated: CASSHPRTGGSFGTQYF.

V gene TRBV28 combines with J gene TRBJ2-1; no clear D. Trimming cost V 2 bases and J 8 bases, with 7 bases left between them. Per germline, CDR1 MDHEN and CDR2 SYDVKM. This CDR3 comprises 12 residues. In DNA, the CDR3 is TGTGCCAGCAGTTTAATTTCCTATGAGCAGTTCTTC. This sequence encodes CASSLISYEQFF.

V and J are TRBV12-5 and TRBJ2-5; 7 positions match TRBD2. The CDR3 is 14 amino acids. Germline lookup yields CDR1 LGHNT and CDR2 FRNRAP. V lost 5 bases, J lost 5 bases, and 8 bases stayed unmatched. The CDR3 loop is CASGGGEAGETQYF. CDR3 coding DNA: TGTGCTAGTGGTGGGGGGGAGGCAGGGGAGACCCAGTACTTC.

This rearrangement joins TRBV28 to TRBJ1-4; TRBD1 aligns across 10 bases. From germline, CDR1 is MDHEN and CDR2 SYDVKM. V trimming: 8 bases; J trimming: 0 bases; junction bases outside the gene matches: 9. The CDR3 loop spans 17 amino acids. The CDR3 region is CASGLPGTGATNEKLFF. As DNA, the CDR3 is TGTGCCAGCGGCTTACCCGGGACAGGGGCAACTAATGAAAAACTGTTTTTT. Combining the CDR3 with reference TRBV28 and TRBJ1-4 gives the whole variable domain DVKVTQSSRYLVKRTGEKVFLECVQDMDHENMFWYRQDPGLGLRLIYFSYDVKMKEKGDIPEGYSVSREKKERFSLILESASTNQTSMYLCASGLPGTGATNEKLFFGSGTQLSVL.

CDR3 sequence reads: CSIPGTNVNEQFF. The CDR3 bases are TGCAGCATACCCGGGACTAACGTCAATGAGCAGTTCTTC. V gene TRBV29-1 combines with J gene TRBJ2-1; 7 bases are a match to TRBD2. This CDR3 contains 13 residues. Per the germline V gene, CDR1 is SQVTM and CDR2 is ANQGSEA. The junction had 10 bases not matched to a gene; V was cut back by 8 bases and J by 6 bases.

The chain employs TRBV6-6 and TRBJ1-1, with a tentative D call TRBD1 (6 bases). Germline V CDR1 and CDR2: MNHNY, SVGAGI (reference sequence). The CDR3 loop spans 14 amino acids. V lost 7 bases and J 5 bases, leaving 17 bases between the germline ends. The CDR3 sequence: CASTKPGVETEAFF. The CDR3 DNA is TGTGCCAGCACCAAGCCAGGGGTGGAGACTGAAGCTTTCTTT.